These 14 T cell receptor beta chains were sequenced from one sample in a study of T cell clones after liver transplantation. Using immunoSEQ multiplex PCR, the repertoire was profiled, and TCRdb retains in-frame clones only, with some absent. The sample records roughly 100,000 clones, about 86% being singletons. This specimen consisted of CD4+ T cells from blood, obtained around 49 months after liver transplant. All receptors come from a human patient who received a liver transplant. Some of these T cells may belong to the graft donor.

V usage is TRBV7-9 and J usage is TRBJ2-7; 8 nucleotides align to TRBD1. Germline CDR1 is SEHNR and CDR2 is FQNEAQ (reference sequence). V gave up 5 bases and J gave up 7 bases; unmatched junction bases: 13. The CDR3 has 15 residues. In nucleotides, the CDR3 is TGTGCCAGCAGCCCCACCTCGGGCAGGGGGCATGAGCAGTACTTC. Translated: CASSPTSGRGHEQYF.

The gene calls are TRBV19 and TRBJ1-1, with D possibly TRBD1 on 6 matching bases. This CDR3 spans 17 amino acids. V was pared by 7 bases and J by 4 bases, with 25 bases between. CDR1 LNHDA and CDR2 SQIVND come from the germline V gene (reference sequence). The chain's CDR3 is CASIGQGQNNRGTEAFF. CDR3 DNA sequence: TGTGCCAGTATAGGGCAGGGGCAGAATAATAGGGGCACTGAAGCTTTCTTT.

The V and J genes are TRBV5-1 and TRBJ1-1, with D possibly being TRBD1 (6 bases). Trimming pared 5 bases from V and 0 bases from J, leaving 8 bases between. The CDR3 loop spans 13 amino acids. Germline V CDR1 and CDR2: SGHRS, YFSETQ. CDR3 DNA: TGCGCCAGCAGAAGGGGGTTGAACACTGAAGCTTTCTTT. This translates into CASRRGLNTEAFF.

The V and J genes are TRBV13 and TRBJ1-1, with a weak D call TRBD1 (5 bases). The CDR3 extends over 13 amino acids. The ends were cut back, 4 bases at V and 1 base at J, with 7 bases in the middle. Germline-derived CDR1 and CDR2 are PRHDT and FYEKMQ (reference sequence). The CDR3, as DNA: TGTGCCAGCAGCTGGGGACCGAACACTGAAGCTTTCTTT. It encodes CASSWGPNTEAFF.

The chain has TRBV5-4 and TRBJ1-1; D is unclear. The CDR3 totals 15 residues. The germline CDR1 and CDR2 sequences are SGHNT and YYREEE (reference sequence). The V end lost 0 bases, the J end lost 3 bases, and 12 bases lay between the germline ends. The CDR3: CASSLAGSRDTEAFF. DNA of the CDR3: TGTGCCAGCAGCTTGGCGGGGTCCCGAGACACTGAAGCTTTCTTT.

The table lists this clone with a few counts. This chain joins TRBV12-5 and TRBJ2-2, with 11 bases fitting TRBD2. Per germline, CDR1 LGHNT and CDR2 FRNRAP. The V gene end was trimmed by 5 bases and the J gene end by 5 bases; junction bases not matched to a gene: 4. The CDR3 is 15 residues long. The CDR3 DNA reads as TGTGCTAGTGGTAGACTAGCGGGACAAACCGGGGAGCTGTTTTTT. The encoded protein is CASGRLAGQTGELFF.

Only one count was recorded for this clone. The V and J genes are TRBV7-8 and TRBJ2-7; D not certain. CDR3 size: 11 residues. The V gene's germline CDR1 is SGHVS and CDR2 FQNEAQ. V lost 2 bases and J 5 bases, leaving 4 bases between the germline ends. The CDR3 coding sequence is TGTGCCAGCAGCTTATTCAACGAGCAGTACTTC. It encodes CASSLFNEQYF.

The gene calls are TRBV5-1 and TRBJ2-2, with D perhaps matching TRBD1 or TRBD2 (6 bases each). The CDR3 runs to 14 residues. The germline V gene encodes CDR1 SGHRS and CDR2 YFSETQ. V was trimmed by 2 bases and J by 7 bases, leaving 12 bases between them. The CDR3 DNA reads TGCGCCAGCAGCTTAAAACAGGGAGGCGGGGAGCTGTTTTTT. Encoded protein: CASSLKQGGGELFF.

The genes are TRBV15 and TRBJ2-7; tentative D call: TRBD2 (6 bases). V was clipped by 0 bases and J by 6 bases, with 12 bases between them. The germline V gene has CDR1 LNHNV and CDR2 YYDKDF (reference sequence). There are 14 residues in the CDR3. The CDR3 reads CATSREASAFEQYF. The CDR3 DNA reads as TGTGCCACCAGCAGAGAAGCTAGCGCCTTCGAGCAGTACTTC.

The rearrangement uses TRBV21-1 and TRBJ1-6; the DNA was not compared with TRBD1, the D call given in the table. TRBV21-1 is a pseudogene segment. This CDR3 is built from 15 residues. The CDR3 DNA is TGTGCCAGCGACTTTGGCAGCCAGGGTAATTCACCCCTCCACTTT. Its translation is CASDFGSQGNSPLHF.

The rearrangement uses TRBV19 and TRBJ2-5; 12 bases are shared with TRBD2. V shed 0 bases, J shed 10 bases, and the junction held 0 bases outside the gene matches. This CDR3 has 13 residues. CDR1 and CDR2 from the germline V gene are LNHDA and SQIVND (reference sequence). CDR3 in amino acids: CASSIETSGGQYF. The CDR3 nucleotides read TGTGCCAGTAGTATAGAGACTAGCGGGGGCCAGTACTTC.

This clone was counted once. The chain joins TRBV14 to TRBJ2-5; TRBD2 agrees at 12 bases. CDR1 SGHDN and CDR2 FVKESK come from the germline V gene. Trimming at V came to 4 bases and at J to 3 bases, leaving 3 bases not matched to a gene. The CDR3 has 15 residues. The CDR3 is CASSLRTSGKETQYF. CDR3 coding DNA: TGTGCCAGCAGCCTACGGACTAGCGGGAAAGAGACCCAGTACTTC. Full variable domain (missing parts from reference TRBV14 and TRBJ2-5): EAGVTQFPSHSVIEKGQTVTLRCDPISGHDNLYWYRRVMGKEIKFLLHFVKESKQDESGMPNNRFLAERTGGTYSTLKVQPAELEDSGVYFCASSLRTSGKETQYFGPGTRLLVL.

CDR3 in DNA: TGCAGCGTTAAAACCCGACAGGGGGCAAACACTGAAGCTTTCTTT. This translates into CSVKTRQGANTEAFF. The chain has TRBV29-1 and TRBJ1-1; 10 bases align to TRBD1. The CDR3 is made up of 15 amino acids. Germline CDR1 and CDR2: SQVTM and ANQGSEA. V dropped 5 bases and J dropped 2; count of bases not matched to a gene: 8.

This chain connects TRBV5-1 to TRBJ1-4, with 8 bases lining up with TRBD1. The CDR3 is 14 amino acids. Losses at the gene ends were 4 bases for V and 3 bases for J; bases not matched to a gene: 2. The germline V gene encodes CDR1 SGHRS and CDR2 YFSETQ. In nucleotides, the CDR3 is TGCGCCAGCAGCGGACAGGGACCTAATGAAAAACTGTTTTTT. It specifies CASSGQGPNEKLFF.